Listed here are 5 T cell receptor beta chains from one sample, sequenced in a study of vaccination effects on CD4 cells after COVID-19. No antigens are known for them. Clones were read by immunoSEQ multiplex PCR, and TCRdb kept only the in-frame ones, dropping some. Found here are 55,000 to 80,000 clones, under 75% of them singletons; the top ten hold less than 5%. Antigen-specific CD4+ T cells expanded by the ViraFEST assay with viral peptide pools were then sequenced. Once cultured for 10 days, the cells underwent separation to obtain CD4+ T cells. Nobody among the vaccine recipients had prior SARS-CoV-2 infection (nucleocapsid antibodies were negative). The material sequenced was CD4+ T cells from PBMCs cultured with HCoV-OC43 spike peptides, taken before COVID-19 vaccination. Subset here: HCoV-OC43 spike overlapping peptide pool stimulation. Receptors originate from a human donor who received a COVID-19 vaccine.

This clone occurred once. The J gene is TRBJ1-6, the V gene TRBV4-3; the D is unclear. Germline V gene lookup returns CDR1 LGHNA and CDR2 YSLEER. V was trimmed by 1 base and J by 6 bases, leaving 19 bases between them. This CDR3 is built from 18 residues. CDR3 residues: CASSQVTGPGLGNSPLHF. CDR3 DNA sequence: TGCGCCAGCAGCCAAGTGACCGGCCCGGGTCTCGGTAATTCACCCCTCCACTTT.

J is TRBJ2-2 and V is TRBV28; D uncertain. This CDR3 spans 12 amino acids. The germline V gene encodes CDR1 MDHEN and CDR2 SYDVKM. Trimming pared 7 bases from V and 1 base from J, leaving 4 bases between. In nucleotides, the CDR3 is TGTGCCAGCAAAATGAACACCGGGGAGCTGTTTTTT. Protein product: CASKMNTGELFF.

The chain has TRBV5-4 and TRBJ2-7, with 10 nucleotides matching TRBD2. The V gene's germline CDR1 is SGHNT and CDR2 YYREEE (reference sequence). This CDR3 has 16 amino acids. Germline trimming cut 0 bases from V and 3 bases from J; bases unmatched to any gene: 6. The CDR3 loop is CASSLGGSGGFYEQYV. CDR3 coding DNA: TGTGCCAGCAGCTTGGGAGGTAGCGGGGGGTTCTACGAGCAGTACGTC.

A single count supports this clone. V gene TRBV29-1 combines with J gene TRBJ1-4; D is undetermined. The CDR3 runs to 13 residues. The V and J ends lost 6 bases and 5 bases respectively, with 13 bases between them. CDR1 SQVTM and CDR2 ANQGSEA come from the germline V gene. The CDR3 spells CSVSQSANEKLFF. The CDR3 DNA reads TGCAGCGTCTCACAGTCCGCGAATGAAAAACTGTTTTTT.

There are a few counts of this clone. The V gene is TRBV6-1, the J gene TRBJ2-1; D is unresolved. Trimming took off 4 bases at V and 6 bases at J, with 13 bases between the two ends. CDR3 length equals 14 residues. Germline CDR1 reads MNHNS; CDR2 reads SASEGT. As DNA, the CDR3 is TGTGCCAGCAGTGGAGCTGGACGCCCCAATGAGCAGTTCTTC. This sequence encodes CASSGAGRPNEQFF.